The subject of this entry is one T cell receptor beta chain. Antigen: not known. This sequence may be a read error, since a much larger clone differs from it by one base. Blood RNA was derived from unsorted whole blood, and germline DNA was extracted too. The data originate from a study of tumor-infiltrating lymphocytes in primary liver carcinoma. Study as a whole: Productive TCRbeta read counts per sample ran from roughly 3.6 to 7.5 million and were similar across tissue types.

The CDR3 has 12 residues. With V trimmed by 6 bases and J by 6 bases, 2 bases remained unmatched. CDR1 and CDR2 (germline): SQVTM, ANQGSEA. Study-wide results and limits: CD4+ and CD8+ repertoires could not be compared in these unsorted bulk samples. Significantly greater top-250-clone fractions characterized tumors relative to blood (p = 0.039).

TCR beta cDNA came from approximately 490 ng total RNA, primed with a constant-region primer. Libraries for TCR beta were built through three nested multiplex PCR rounds, which together made up a slightly modified ARM-PCR procedure. A C-beta reverse primer was combined with TRBV1-TRBV30 forward primers in the first two PCR rounds, and each round had 9 to 10 cycles. Each CDR3 protein is one row after TCRdb ran MiXCR on the multiplex PCR reads. The sample consists of approximately 300,000 distinct CDR3 sequences, approximately 65% of them appearing once. The source material was peripheral blood. This clonotype was obtained from a man aged 35-49 years with primary liver carcinoma and hepatitis B virus infection. The rearrangement links TRBV29-1 to TRBJ2-2; TRBD1 agrees at 9 bases. For the CDR3, the DNA is TGCAGCGTGGGACAGGGCGCCGGGGAGCTGTTTTTT. Translation: CSVGQGAGELFF.